Listed below are T cell receptor beta chains from one sample, sequenced in a study of cytomegalovirus exposure and HLA in healthy donors. Measured with immunoSEQ multiplex PCR; TCRdb has only the in-frame clones, and not every one. Of around 200,000 clones in the sample, about three quarters were seen once. Sequenced material: PBMCs. The receptor source for this set is a man aged 18 to 29 in good health and CMV-seronegative. CDR3s include the opening cysteine and the closing phenylalanine or tryptophan. The order of the fields is V gene, J gene, D gene, clone size, CDR3 DNA, CDR3 protein. A D gene is named only where the DNA matches it firmly. A clone size is listed for some rows: how often the clone was seen (once, few, many), or a class if it is expanded.

TRBV6-6	TRBJ2-1	TRBD2	.	TGTGCCAGCAGGCCAGCGGGGGGGAACAATGAGCAGTTCTTC	CASRPAGGNNEQFF
TRBV13	TRBJ2-3	TRBD2	.	TGTGCCAGCGGAAAGCGGGGGGGCTTAGATACGCAGTATTTT	CASGKRGGLDTQYF
TRBV6-6	TRBJ1-1	TRBD1	.	TGTGCCAGCAGTGGCAGGGGGCCTGAAGCTTTCTTT	CASSGRGPEAFF
TRBV5-4	TRBJ2-5	TRBD1	few	TGTGCCAGCAGCCAAGGGACAGGTCAAGAGACCCAGTACTTC	CASSQGTGQETQYF
TRBV6-6	TRBJ2-5	.	few	TGTGCCAGCACCTACCCGAGTGGAGAGACCCAGTACTTC	CASTYPSGETQYF
TRBV11-3	TRBJ2-1	TRBD2	.	TGTGCCAGCAGCTCCCCGAGCGGGAGGACCTACAATGAGCAGTTCTTC	CASSSPSGRTYNEQFF
TRBV11-2	TRBJ2-7	TRBD2	.	TGTGCCAGCAGCCGCTTCATTAGCGGGAGGGCCGGCGAGCAGTACTTC	CASSRFISGRAGEQYF
TRBV5-6	TRBJ2-2	TRBD2	.	TGTGCCAGCAGCTTGGCCGGAATAGCCGCGGGGGGCACCGGGGAGCTATTTTTT	CASSLAGIAAGGTGELFF
TRBV28	TRBJ1-2	.	.	TGTGCCAGCACTGGGCCTCCCGATCTTATTAGCTACACCTTC	CASTGPPDLISYTF
TRBV2	TRBJ2-5	TRBD2	few	TGTGCCAGCAGTCTAGCGGTGTACCAAGAGACCCAGTACTTC	CASSLAVYQETQYF
TRBV19	TRBJ1-4	.	few	TGTGCCAGCTCCCCATGGACAGCCGGCGGTGAAAAACTGTTTTTT	CASSPWTAGGEKLFF
TRBV2	TRBJ2-7	TRBD2	.	TGTGCCAGCAGTGGCACTAGCGGGGGCCCCCAGGCGTACGAGCAGTACTTC	CASSGTSGGPQAYEQYF
TRBV28	TRBJ1-2	TRBD1	once	TGTGCCAGCAGTTTATCTGGGACAGGAGAAAACTATGGCTACACCTTC	CASSLSGTGENYGYTF
TRBV9	TRBJ1-4	.	.	TGTGCCAGCAGCACCGGGAGCCGAACTAATGAAAAACTGTTTTTT	CASSTGSRTNEKLFF
TRBV5-1	TRBJ2-3	TRBD2	.	TGCGCCAGCGGCTTCTCTAGCGGGAGCCCAGATACGCAGTATTTT	CASGFSSGSPDTQYF
TRBV6-4	TRBJ2-3	.	.	TGTGCCAGCAGTGAGGACTTTTCTAACACAGATACGCAGTATTTT	CASSEDFSNTDTQYF
TRBV7-2	TRBJ1-2	.	.	TGTGCCAGCAGCTCAACCTCTCGGGGGGGTAACTATGGCTACACCTTC	CASSSTSRGGNYGYTF
TRBV6-5	TRBJ1-5	TRBD1	.	TGTGCCAGCAGTCCGGACAGGGGCAGTCAGCCCCAGCATTTT	CASSPDRGSQPQHF
TRBV7-3	TRBJ2-2	TRBD2	.	TGTGCCAGCAGCTTCCCCCTAGCGGGAGCCACCGGGGAGCTGTTTTTT	CASSFPLAGATGELFF
TRBV9	TRBJ2-1	.	.	TGTGCCAGCAGCGCTCTAGAGTATTTGGATGAGCAGTTCTTC	CASSALEYLDEQFF
TRBV10-3	TRBJ1-1	.	once	TGTGCCATCGGGAACAGGGACAACACTGAAGCTTTCTTT	CAIGNRDNTEAFF
TRBV9	TRBJ1-1	.	.	TGTGCCAGCAGCGTACTCGTCGGGGGGCAAGCTGAAGCTTTCTTT	CASSVLVGGQAEAFF
TRBV9	TRBJ2-1	.	few	TGTGCCAGCAGCGCAAGCTGGAGCTCCTACAATGAGCAGTTCTTC	CASSASWSSYNEQFF
TRBV6-5	TRBJ2-2	.	.	TGTGCCAGCAGGCGACAGCTTACGAACACCGGGGAGCTGTTTTTT	CASRRQLTNTGELFF
TRBV5-1	TRBJ2-1	TRBD2	.	TGCGCCAGCAGCCCACCCCTACTAGCGGGCCCCAATGAGCAGTTCTTC	CASSPPLLAGPNEQFF
TRBV7-9	TRBJ2-7	TRBD1	.	TGTGCCAGCAGCCTCACAGGGGTTGGCGAGCAGTACTTC	CASSLTGVGEQYF
TRBV5-1	TRBJ2-3	.	few	TGCGCCAGCAGCTTGGCAGGGGGGCCAGATACGCAGTATTTT	CASSLAGGPDTQYF